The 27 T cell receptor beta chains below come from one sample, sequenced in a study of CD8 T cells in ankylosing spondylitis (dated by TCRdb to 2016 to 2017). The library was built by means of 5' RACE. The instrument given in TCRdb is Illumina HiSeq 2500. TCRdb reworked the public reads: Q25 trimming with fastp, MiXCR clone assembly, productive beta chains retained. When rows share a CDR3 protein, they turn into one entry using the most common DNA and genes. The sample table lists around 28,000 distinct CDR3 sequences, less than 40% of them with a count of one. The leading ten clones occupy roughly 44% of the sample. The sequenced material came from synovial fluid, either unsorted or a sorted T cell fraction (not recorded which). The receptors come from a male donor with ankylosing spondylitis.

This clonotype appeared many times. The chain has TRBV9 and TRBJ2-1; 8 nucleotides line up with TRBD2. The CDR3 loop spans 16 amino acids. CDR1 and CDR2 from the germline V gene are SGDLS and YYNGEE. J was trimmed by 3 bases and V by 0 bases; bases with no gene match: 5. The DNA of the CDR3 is TGTGCCAGCAGCGTAGAACGGGGGGGCGGCTACAATGAGCAGTTCTTC. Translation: CASSVERGGGYNEQFF.

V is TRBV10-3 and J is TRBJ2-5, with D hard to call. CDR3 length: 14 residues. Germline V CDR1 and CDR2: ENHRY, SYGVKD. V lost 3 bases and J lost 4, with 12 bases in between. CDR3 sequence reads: CAISEVPLGETQYF. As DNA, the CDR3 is TGTGCCATCAGTGAAGTGCCGCTGGGAGAGACCCAGTACTTC.

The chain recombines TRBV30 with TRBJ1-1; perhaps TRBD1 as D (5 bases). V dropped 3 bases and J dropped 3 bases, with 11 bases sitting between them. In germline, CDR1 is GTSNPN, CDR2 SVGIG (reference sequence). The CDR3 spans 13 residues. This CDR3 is CAWSVGEDTEAFF. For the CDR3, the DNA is TGTGCCTGGAGCGTGGGGGAGGACACTGAAGCTTTCTTT.

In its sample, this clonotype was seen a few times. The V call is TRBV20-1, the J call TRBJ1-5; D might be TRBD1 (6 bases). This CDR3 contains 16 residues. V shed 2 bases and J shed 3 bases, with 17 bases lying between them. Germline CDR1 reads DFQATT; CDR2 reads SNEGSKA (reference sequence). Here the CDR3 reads CSARSVVGADNQPQHF. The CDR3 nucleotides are TGCAGTGCTAGATCCGTGGTGGGGGCAGACAATCAGCCCCAGCATTTT.

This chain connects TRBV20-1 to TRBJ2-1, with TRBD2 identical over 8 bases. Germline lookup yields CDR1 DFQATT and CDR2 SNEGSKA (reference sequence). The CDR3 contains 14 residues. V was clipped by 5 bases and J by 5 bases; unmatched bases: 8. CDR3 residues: CSAPGLAENNEQFF. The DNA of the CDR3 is TGCAGTGCTCCTGGACTAGCTGAGAACAATGAGCAGTTCTTC.

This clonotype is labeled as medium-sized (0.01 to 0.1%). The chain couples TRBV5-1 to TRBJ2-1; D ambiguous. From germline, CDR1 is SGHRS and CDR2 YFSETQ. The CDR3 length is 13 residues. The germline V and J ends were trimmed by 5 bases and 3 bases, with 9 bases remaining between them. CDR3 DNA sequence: TGCGCCAGCAGTATGGCAGACTACAATGAGCAGTTCTTC. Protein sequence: CASSMADYNEQFF.

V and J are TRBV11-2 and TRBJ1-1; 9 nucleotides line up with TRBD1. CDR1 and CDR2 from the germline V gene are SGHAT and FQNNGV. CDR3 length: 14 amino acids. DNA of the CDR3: TGTGCAGGGGCGGGAGGGACAGGGACCTCTGAAGCTTTCTTT. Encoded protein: CAGAGGTGTSEAFF.

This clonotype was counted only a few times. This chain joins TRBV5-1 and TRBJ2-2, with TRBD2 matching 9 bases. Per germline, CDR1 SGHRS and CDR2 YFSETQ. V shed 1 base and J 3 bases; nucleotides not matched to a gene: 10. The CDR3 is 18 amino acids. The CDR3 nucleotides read TGCGCCAGCAGCTTGAGTCTAGCGGGACCGTTCGACACCGGGGAGCTGTTTTTT. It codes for CASSLSLAGPFDTGELFF.

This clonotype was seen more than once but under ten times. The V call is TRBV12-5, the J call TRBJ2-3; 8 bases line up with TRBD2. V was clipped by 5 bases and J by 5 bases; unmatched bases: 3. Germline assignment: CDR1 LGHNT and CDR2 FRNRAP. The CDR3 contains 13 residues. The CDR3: CASGREGVDTQYF. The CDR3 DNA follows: TGTGCTAGTGGTCGGGAGGGGGTAGATACGCAGTATTTT.

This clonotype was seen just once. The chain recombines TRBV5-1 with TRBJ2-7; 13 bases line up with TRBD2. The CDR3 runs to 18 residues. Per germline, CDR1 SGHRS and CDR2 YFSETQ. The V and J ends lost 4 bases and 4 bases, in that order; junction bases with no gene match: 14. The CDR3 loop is CASSPWTSGSPISYEQYF. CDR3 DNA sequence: TGCGCCAGCAGCCCTTGGACTAGCGGGAGTCCTATTTCGTACGAGCAGTACTTC.

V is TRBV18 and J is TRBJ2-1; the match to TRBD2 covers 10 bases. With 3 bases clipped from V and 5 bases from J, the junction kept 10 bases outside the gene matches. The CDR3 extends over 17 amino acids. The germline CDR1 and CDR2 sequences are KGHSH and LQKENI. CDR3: CASSPSTSGIRHNEQFF. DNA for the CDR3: TGTGCCAGCTCACCCAGCACTAGCGGGATTCGGCACAATGAGCAGTTCTTC.

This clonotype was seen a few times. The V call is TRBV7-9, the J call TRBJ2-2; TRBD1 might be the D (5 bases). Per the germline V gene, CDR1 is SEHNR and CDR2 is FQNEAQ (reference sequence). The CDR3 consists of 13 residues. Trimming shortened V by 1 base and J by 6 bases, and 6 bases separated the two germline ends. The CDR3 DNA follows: TGTGCCAGCAGCTTAGGGACATCCGGGGAGCTGTTTTTT. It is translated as CASSLGTSGELFF.

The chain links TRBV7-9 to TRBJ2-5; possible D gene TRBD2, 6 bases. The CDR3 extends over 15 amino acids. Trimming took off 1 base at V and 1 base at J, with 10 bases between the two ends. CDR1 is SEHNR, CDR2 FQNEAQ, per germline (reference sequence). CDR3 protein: CASSLDVGSQETQYF. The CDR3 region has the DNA TGTGCCAGCAGCTTAGACGTCGGGAGCCAAGAGACCCAGTACTTC.

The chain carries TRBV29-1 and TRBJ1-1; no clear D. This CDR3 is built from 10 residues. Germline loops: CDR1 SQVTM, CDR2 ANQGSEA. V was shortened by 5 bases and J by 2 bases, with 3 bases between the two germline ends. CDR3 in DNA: TGCAGCGTTTTTAACACTGAAGCTTTCTTT. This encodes CSVFNTEAFF. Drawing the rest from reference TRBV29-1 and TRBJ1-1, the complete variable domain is SAVISQKPSRDICQRGTSLTIQCQVDSQVTMMFWYRQQPGQSLTLIATANQGSEATYESGFVIDKFPISRPNLTFSTLTVSNMSPEDSSIYLCSVFNTEAFFGQGTRLTVV.

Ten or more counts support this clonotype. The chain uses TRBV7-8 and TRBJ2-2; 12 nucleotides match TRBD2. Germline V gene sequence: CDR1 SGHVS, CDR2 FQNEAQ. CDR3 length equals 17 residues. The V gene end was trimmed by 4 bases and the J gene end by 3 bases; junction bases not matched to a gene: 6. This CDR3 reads CASSSAGTSGYTGELFF. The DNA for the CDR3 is TGTGCCAGCAGCTCAGCTGGGACTAGCGGGTACACCGGGGAGCTGTTTTTT.

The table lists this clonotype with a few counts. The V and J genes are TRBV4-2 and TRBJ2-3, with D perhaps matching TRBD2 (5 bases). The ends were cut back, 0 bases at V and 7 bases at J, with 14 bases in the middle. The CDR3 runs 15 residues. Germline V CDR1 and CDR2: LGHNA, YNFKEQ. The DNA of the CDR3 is TGTGCCAGCAGCCAAGAAAGGCTAGCCGGGAATACGCAGTATTTT. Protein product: CASSQERLAGNTQYF.

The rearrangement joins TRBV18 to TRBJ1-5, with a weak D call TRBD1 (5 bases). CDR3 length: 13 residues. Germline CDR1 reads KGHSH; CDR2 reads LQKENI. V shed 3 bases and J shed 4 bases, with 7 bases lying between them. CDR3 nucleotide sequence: TGTGCCAGCTCACCGAGGGGTAATCAGCCCCAGCATTTT. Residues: CASSPRGNQPQHF.

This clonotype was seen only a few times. This chain's CDR3 is CATSEQGATDTQYF. The CDR3, as DNA: TGTGCCACCAGTGAACAGGGGGCAACAGATACGCAGTATTTT. The V and J genes are TRBV24-1 and TRBJ2-3; TRBD1 aligns across 9 bases. CDR1 is KGHDR, CDR2 SFDVKD, per germline. Trimming cost V 4 bases and J 3 bases; bases outside gene matches: 1. This CDR3 has 14 amino acids.

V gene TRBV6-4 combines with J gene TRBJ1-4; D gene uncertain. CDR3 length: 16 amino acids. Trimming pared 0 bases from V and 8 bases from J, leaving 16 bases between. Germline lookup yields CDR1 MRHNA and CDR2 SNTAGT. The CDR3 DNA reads TGTGCCAGCAGTGACTCGATATCCGGGGAAGTCGAAAAACTGTTTTTT. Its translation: CASSDSISGEVEKLFF.

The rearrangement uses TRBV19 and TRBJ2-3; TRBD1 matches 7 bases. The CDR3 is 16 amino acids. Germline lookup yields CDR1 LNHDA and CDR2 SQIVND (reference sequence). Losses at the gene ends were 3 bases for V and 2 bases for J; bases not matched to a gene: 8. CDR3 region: CASSIGRGRITDTQYF. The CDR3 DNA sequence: TGTGCCAGTAGTATCGGAAGGGGGCGCATCACAGATACGCAGTATTTT.

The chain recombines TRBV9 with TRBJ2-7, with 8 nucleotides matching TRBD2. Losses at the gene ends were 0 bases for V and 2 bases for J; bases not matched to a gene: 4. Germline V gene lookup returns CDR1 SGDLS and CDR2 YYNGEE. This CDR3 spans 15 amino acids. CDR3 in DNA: TGTGCCAGCAGCGTAGGGCCAGCGGGAGCCTACGAGCAGTACTTC. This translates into CASSVGPAGAYEQYF.

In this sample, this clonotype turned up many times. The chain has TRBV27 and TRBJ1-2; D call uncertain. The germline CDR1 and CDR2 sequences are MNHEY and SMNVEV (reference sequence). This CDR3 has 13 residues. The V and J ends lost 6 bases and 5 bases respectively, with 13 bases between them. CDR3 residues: CASSSGPAYGYTF. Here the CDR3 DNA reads TGTGCCAGCAGCTCGGGCCCTGCTTATGGCTACACCTTC.

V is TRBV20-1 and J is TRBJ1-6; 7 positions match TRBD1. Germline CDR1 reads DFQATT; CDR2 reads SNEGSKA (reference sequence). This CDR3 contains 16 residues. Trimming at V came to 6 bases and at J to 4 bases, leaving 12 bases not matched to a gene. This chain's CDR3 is CSAPGTARLYNSPLHF. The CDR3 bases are TGCAGTGCCCCCGGGACAGCGAGATTATATAATTCACCCCTCCACTTT.

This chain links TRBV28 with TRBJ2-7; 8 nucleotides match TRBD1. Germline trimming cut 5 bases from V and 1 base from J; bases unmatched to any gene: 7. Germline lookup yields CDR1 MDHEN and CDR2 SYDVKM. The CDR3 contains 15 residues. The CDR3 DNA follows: TGTGCCAGCAGTGCCGTTGACAGGGGATCCTACGAGCAGTACTTC. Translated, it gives CASSAVDRGSYEQYF.

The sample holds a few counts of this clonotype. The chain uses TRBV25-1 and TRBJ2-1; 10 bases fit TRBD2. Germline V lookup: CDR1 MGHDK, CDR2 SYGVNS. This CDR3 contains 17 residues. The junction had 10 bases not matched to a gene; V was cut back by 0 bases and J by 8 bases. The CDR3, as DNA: TGTGCCAGCAGTGAATATTCCGCTAGCGGGAGTCTCGATGAGCAGTTCTTC. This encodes CASSEYSASGSLDEQFF.

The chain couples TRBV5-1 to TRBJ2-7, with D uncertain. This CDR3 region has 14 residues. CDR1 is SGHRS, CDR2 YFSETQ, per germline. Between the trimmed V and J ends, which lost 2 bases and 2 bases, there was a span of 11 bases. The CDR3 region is CASSFAIEAYEQYF. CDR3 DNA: TGCGCCAGCAGCTTCGCAATAGAGGCCTACGAGCAGTACTTC.

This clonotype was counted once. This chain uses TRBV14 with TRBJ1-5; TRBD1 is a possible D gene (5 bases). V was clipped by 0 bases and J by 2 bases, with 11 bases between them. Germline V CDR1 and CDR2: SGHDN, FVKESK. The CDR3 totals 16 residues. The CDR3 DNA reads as TGTGCCAGCAGCCAAGAAACGGGCAGGGGCAATCAGCCCCAGCATTTT. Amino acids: CASSQETGRGNQPQHF.